The 25 T cell receptor beta chains below all came from one sample that was sequenced in a study of T cell responses to AZD1222 COVID-19 vaccine. The table came from immunoSEQ multiplex PCR; TCRdb's copy has only in-frame clones and leaves some out. Here the sample spans about 100,000 clones, about 87% being singletons. The sample was peripheral blood, taken on day 0 of MenACWY control vaccination. The receptors come from an adult in good health.

This chain uses TRBV7-2 with TRBJ1-2; 7 bases are shared with TRBD1. CDR3 length: 14 residues. The germline gives CDR1 SGHTA, CDR2 FQGNSA. The V gene end was trimmed by 5 bases and the J gene end by 2 bases; junction bases not matched to a gene: 5. The CDR3 region is CASSAQGGNYGYTF. In DNA form, the CDR3 reads TGTGCCAGCAGCGCCCAGGGGGGCAACTATGGCTACACCTTC.

This chain uses TRBV19 with TRBJ2-4, with D perhaps matching TRBD1 (5 bases). Germline CDR1 is LNHDA and CDR2 is SQIVND (reference sequence). The CDR3 spans 13 residues. The V gene lost 1 base and the J gene lost 9 bases, with 10 bases spanning the gap. The CDR3 coding sequence is TGTGCCAGTAGTATAGCAGGGTTTGGCATTCAGTACTTC. This gives the protein CASSIAGFGIQYF.

This rearrangement joins TRBV6-5 to TRBJ1-3, with a weak D call TRBD1 (5 bases). Trimming left V 0 bases short and J 7 bases short, with 10 bases between. The CDR3 runs to 14 residues. Per the germline V gene, CDR1 is MNHEY and CDR2 is SVGAGI. The CDR3 loop is CASSYSGDFNTIYF. The CDR3, as DNA: TGTGCCAGCAGTTACTCGGGGGATTTCAACACCATATATTTT.

The chain has TRBV7-8 and TRBJ2-1, with TRBD2 identical over 7 bases. Trimming cost V 0 bases and J 2 bases; bases outside gene matches: 1. Germline lookup yields CDR1 SGHVS and CDR2 FQNEAQ. The CDR3 loop spans 15 amino acids. This CDR3 reads CASSLAGTTYNEQFF. CDR3 DNA: TGTGCCAGCAGCTTAGCCGGGACTACCTACAATGAGCAGTTCTTC.

The gene calls are TRBV4-1 and TRBJ2-7; D is unresolved. Per germline, CDR1 MGHRA and CDR2 YSYEKL. The CDR3 extends over 15 amino acids. V was shortened by 0 bases and J by 7 bases, with 16 bases between the two germline ends. CDR3 nucleotides: TGCGCCAGCAGCCAAGATCGAGAACAGACCGGGGAGCAGTACTTC. It codes for CASSQDREQTGEQYF.

This clone has just a few counts. The rearrangement links TRBV28 to TRBJ1-6; perhaps TRBD1 as D (6 bases). Germline lookup yields CDR1 MDHEN and CDR2 SYDVKM. This CDR3 is built from 16 residues. Between the trimmed V and J ends, which lost 7 bases and 5 bases, there was a span of 18 bases. CDR3 sequence: CASTGGGDNHNSPLHF. CDR3 bases: TGTGCCAGCACGGGTGGAGGGGACAACCATAATTCACCCCTCCACTTT.

The V and J genes are TRBV30 and TRBJ1-5; D is uncertain. V was pared by 4 bases and J by 2 bases, with 12 bases between. Germline V gene lookup returns CDR1 GTSNPN and CDR2 SVGIG (reference sequence). This CDR3 is 14 amino acids long. CDR3 sequence reads: CAWTRVGGNQPQHF. Here the CDR3 DNA reads TGTGCCTGGACAAGGGTTGGAGGCAATCAGCCCCAGCATTTT.

For the CDR3, the DNA is TGTGCCAGCAGTGAACGGGTAACTGATCAGCCCCAGCATTTT. Translated: CASSERVTDQPQHF. This chain joins TRBV2 and TRBJ1-5; the D is unclear. The CDR3 has 14 residues. Looked up from germline, CDR1 is SNHLY and CDR2 is FYNNEI. Trimming cost V 2 bases and J 5 bases, with 10 bases left between them.

This clone was observed a handful of times. The J gene is TRBJ1-2, the V gene TRBV7-9; perhaps TRBD1 as D (5 bases). This CDR3 comprises 15 residues. V dropped 5 bases and J dropped 8 bases, with 21 bases sitting between them. Germline loops: CDR1 SEHNR, CDR2 FQNEAQ (reference sequence). This CDR3 is CASSQISGRQAGYTF. CDR3 DNA sequence: TGTGCCAGCAGCCAAATTTCGGGGCGGCAGGCCGGCTACACCTTC.

V is TRBV19 and J is TRBJ1-1; 9 nucleotides agree with TRBD1. The CDR3 is 15 amino acids. The germline V gene encodes CDR1 LNHDA and CDR2 SQIVND (reference sequence). Unmatched junction bases numbered 6, after V lost 6 bases and J lost 1 base. CDR3 sequence: CASRGQGYGNTEAFF. In DNA form, the CDR3 reads TGTGCCAGTAGGGGACAGGGCTACGGGAACACTGAAGCTTTCTTT.

This sequence joins TRBV11-3 and TRBJ2-7; D tentatively fits TRBD1 or TRBD2 (6 bases each). Germline CDR1 is SGHNT and CDR2 is YENEEA. Trimming pared 5 bases from V and 1 base from J, leaving 12 bases between. The CDR3 runs 14 residues. CDR3 nucleotides: TGTGCCAGCAGCCTCACAGGGAGGTCCTACGAGCAGTACTTC. The encoded protein is CASSLTGRSYEQYF.

The chain uses TRBV3-1 (or the pseudogene TRBV3-2) and TRBJ1-5; D ambiguous. This CDR3 is 14 amino acids long. Per germline, CDR1 LGHDT and CDR2 YNNKEL (reference sequence). Trimming removed 0 bases at V and 0 bases at J, with 3 bases between. The CDR3 loop is CASSQDDSNQPQHF. The CDR3 coding sequence is TGTGCCAGCAGCCAAGATGATAGCAATCAGCCCCAGCATTTT.

This clone was seen only once. The chain has TRBV5-4 and TRBJ1-1; no clear D. Trimming removed 0 bases from V and 1 base from J, with 7 bases in between. The CDR3 length is 14 residues. The germline V gene encodes CDR1 SGHNT and CDR2 YYREEE (reference sequence). The CDR3, as DNA: TGTGCCAGCAGCTTGGAGGCAGGGAACACTGAAGCTTTCTTT. Its translation: CASSLEAGNTEAFF.

The chain employs TRBV11-2 and TRBJ2-3; TRBD2 aligns across 10 bases. The ends lost 6 bases at V and 6 bases at J; junction bases unmatched: 3. The CDR3 loop spans 13 amino acids. CDR1 and CDR2 from the germline V gene are SGHAT and FQNNGV. CDR3 region: CASSLAGADTQYF. The DNA of the CDR3 is TGTGCCAGCAGTCTAGCGGGAGCTGATACGCAGTATTTT.

This chain connects TRBV7-3 to TRBJ2-5; no clear D gene. The CDR3 is made up of 13 amino acids. Germline V lookup: CDR1 SGHTA, CDR2 FQGTGA. V lost 4 bases and J lost 0, with 6 bases in between. CDR3 sequence: CASSSRYQETQYF. For the CDR3, the DNA is TGTGCCAGCAGCTCCCGGTACCAAGAGACCCAGTACTTC.

The chain employs TRBV28 and TRBJ1-5; possibly TRBD1 for D (6 bases). V was clipped by 1 base and J by 6 bases, with 10 bases between them. Germline V gene lookup returns CDR1 MDHEN and CDR2 SYDVKM. The CDR3 has 14 amino acids. The CDR3 bases are TGTGCCAGCAGTTTATTTCAGGGGTTTCAGCCCCAGCATTTT. Translation gives CASSLFQGFQPQHF. The complete variable domain, with remaining parts taken from reference TRBV28 and TRBJ1-5, reads DVKVTQSSRYLVKRTGEKVFLECVQDMDHENMFWYRQDPGLGLRLIYFSYDVKMKEKGDIPEGYSVSREKKERFSLILESASTNQTSMYLCASSLFQGFQPQHFGDGTRLSIL.

A single count supports this clone. The gene calls are TRBV20-1 and TRBJ1-5; D is unclear. The CDR3 extends over 9 amino acids. The germline gives CDR1 DFQATT, CDR2 SNEGSKA (reference sequence). V was cut by 5 bases and J by 5 bases, with 1 base left in between. Written as DNA, the CDR3 is TGCAGTGCTTATCAGCCCCAGCATTTT. It is translated as CSAYQPQHF.

This clone was found a few times. This rearrangement joins TRBV3-1 (or the pseudogene TRBV3-2) to TRBJ2-1, with D perhaps matching TRBD2 (6 bases). Trimming shortened V by 4 bases and J by 9 bases, and 16 bases separated the two germline ends. CDR1 is LGHDT and CDR2 is YNNKEL in the germline V gene (reference sequence). The CDR3 totals 14 residues. In nucleotides, the CDR3 is TGTGCCAGCAGCCGGGCGGCCCACGGGGGTGAGCAGTTCTTC. This translates into CASSRAAHGGEQFF.

The CDR3 loop reads CASSESKRVPNTQYF. CDR3 DNA: TGCGCCAGCAGTGAGAGTAAGCGGGTTCCGAATACGCAGTATTTT. The chain combines TRBV10-1 with TRBJ2-3; TRBD2 is a possible D gene (6 bases). The V end was cut by 2 bases, the J end by 7 bases, with 16 bases between. From germline, CDR1 is WNHNN and CDR2 SYGVQD (reference sequence). The CDR3 length is 15 residues.

V is TRBV10-3 and J is TRBJ1-1; tentatively, D is TRBD1 (5 bases). The CDR3 runs to 13 residues. The germline V gene encodes CDR1 ENHRY and CDR2 SYGVKD. V was clipped by 4 bases and J by 1 base, with 7 bases between them. The CDR3 sequence is CAISGGENTEAFF. The CDR3 DNA follows: TGTGCCATCAGTGGGGGGGAGAACACTGAAGCTTTCTTT.

V is TRBV28 and J is TRBJ1-1; D is unclear. This CDR3 has 14 residues. CDR1 MDHEN and CDR2 SYDVKM come from the germline V gene. V was trimmed by 2 bases and J by 4 bases, leaving 11 bases between them. The CDR3 sequence: CASSLQLEGTEAFF. The CDR3 region has the DNA TGTGCCAGCAGTTTACAACTCGAGGGCACTGAAGCTTTCTTT.

This clone was counted a single time. V is TRBV28 and J is TRBJ2-7; either TRBD1 or TRBD2 may supply D (5 bases each). Germline lookup yields CDR1 MDHEN and CDR2 SYDVKM. V lost 5 bases and J 4 bases, leaving 15 bases between the germline ends. The CDR3 covers 14 residues. CDR3 residues: CASSHERDGYEQYF. CDR3 bases: TGTGCCAGCAGTCACGAACGGGACGGTTACGAGCAGTACTTC.

The V and J genes are TRBV11-2 and TRBJ1-2, with D tentatively TRBD1 (5 bases). Germline CDR1 reads SGHAT; CDR2 reads FQNNGV. The CDR3 runs to 16 residues. Trimming took off 4 bases at V and 7 bases at J, with 22 bases between the two ends. The CDR3 region has the DNA TGTGCCAGCAGCTCGCCGAGAGGGACCGGCCGGAGTGGCTACACCTTC. Translated: CASSSPRGTGRSGYTF.

CDR3 nucleotide sequence: TGTGCCAGCAGCGCGGGGGACAGCCCTGGAAACACCATATATTTT. Its translation is CASSAGDSPGNTIYF. The V call is TRBV9, the J call TRBJ1-3, with 7 bases that match TRBD1. CDR3 length: 15 residues. Looked up from germline, CDR1 is SGDLS and CDR2 is YYNGEE. J lost 2 bases, V lost 3 bases, and 5 bases had no gene match. Full variable domain (rest looked up from reference TRBV9 and TRBJ1-3): DSGVTQTPKHLITATGQRVTLRCSPRSGDLSVYWYQQSLDQGLQFLIQYYNGEERAKGNILERFSAQQFPDLHSELNLSSLELGDSALYFCASSAGDSPGNTIYFGEGSWLTVV.

In this sample, this clone turned up once. The chain has TRBV6-2 or TRBV6-3 and TRBJ1-5; a possible D gene is TRBD1 (5 bases). Trimming cost V 6 bases and J 9 bases, with 15 bases left between them. The CDR3 runs to 13 residues. CDR1 and CDR2 from the germline V gene are MNHEY and SVGEGT. The CDR3 protein is CASSLGRYWPQHF. The CDR3 nucleotides read TGTGCCAGCAGCCTGGGGCGATACTGGCCCCAGCATTTT.